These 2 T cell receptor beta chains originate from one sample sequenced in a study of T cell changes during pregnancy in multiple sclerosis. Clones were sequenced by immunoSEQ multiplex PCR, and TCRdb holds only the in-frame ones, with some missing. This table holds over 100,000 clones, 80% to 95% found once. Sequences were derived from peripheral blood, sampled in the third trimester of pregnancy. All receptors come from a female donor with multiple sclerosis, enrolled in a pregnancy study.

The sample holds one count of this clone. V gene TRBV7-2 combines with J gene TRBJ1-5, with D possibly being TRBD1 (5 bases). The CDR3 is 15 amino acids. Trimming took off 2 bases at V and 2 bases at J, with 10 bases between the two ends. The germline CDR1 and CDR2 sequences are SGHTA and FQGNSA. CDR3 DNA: TGTGCCAGCAGCTTAATAGGGGTTGGCAATCAGCCCCAGCATTTT. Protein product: CASSLIGVGNQPQHF.

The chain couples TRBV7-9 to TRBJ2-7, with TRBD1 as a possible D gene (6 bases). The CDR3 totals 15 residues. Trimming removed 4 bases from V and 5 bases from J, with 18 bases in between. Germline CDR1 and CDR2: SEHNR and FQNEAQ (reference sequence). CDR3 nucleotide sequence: TGTGCCAGCAGCTCCCCGGGACACCCGCGGGACGAGCAGTACTTC. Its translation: CASSSPGHPRDEQYF.